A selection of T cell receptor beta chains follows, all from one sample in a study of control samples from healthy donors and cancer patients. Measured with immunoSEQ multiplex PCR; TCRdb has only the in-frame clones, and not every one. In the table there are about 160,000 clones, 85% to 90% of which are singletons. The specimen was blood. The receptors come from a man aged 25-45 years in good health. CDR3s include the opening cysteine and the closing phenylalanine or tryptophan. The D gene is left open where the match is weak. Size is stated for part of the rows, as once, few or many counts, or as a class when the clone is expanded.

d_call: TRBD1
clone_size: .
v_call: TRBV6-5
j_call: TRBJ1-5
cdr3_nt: TGTGCCACCAAACGGGACAGGCTTCAGCCCCAGCATTTT
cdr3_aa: CATKRDRLQPQHF

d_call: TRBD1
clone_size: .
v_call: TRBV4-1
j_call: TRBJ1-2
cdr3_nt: TGCGCCAGCAGCCCCCGGGACAGGGATAACTATGGCTACACCTTC
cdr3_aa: CASSPRDRDNYGYTF

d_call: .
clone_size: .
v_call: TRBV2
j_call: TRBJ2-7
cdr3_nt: TGTGCCAGCACACGGGGACCTGCCTACGAGCAGTACTTC
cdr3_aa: CASTRGPAYEQYF

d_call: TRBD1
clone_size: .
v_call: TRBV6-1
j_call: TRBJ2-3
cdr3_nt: TGTGCCAGCAGTGAAGTGACAGGGGGCACAGATACGCAGTATTTT
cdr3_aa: CASSEVTGGTDTQYF

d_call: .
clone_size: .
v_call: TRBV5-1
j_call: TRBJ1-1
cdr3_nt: TGCGCCAGCAGCTACAGGGCGAACACTGAAGCTTTCTTT
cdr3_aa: CASSYRANTEAFF

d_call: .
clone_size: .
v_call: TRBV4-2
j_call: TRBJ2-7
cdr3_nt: TGTGCCAGCAGCTCCATGGGGGAGCAGTACTTC
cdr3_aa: CASSSMGEQYF

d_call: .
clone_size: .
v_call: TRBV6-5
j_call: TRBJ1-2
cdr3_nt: TGTGCCAGCAGCACCGGGGCTCCCTATGGCTACACCTTC
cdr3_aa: CASSTGAPYGYTF

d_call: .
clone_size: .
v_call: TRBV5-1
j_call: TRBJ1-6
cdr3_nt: TGCGCCAGCAGCGTTACAGGGTTACTCAATTCACCCCTCCACTTT
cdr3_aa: CASSVTGLLNSPLHF

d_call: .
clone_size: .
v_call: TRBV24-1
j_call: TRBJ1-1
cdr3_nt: TGTGCCACCAGTGCCGCGGCGGGGCAGATTTCTGAAGCTTTCTTT
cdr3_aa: CATSAAAGQISEAFF

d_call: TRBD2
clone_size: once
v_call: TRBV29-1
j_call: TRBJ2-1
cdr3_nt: TGCAGCGTTACGACTAGCGGAGCAAATGAGCAGTTCTTC
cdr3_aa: CSVTTSGANEQFF

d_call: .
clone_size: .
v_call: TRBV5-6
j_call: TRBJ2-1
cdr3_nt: TGTGCCAGCAACCCAACGGGCAGGGTAGCGGACTACAATGAGCAGTTCTTC
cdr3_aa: CASNPTGRVADYNEQFF

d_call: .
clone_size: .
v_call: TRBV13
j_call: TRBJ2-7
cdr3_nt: TGTGCCAGCAGCTTAGGGGCCCCAGGGGTCAACTACGAGCAGTACTTC
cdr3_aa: CASSLGAPGVNYEQYF

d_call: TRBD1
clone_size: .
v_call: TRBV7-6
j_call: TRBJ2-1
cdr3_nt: TGTGCCAGCAGTCGCCCTACAACTCGGGACAGGGGGCGGAATGAGCAGTTCTTC
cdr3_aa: CASSRPTTRDRGRNEQFF

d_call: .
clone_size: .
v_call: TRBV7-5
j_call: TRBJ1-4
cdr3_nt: TGTGTCAGAAGCCCATCACGTGGGTTGGAAAAACTGTTTTTT
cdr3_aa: CVRSPSRGLEKLFF

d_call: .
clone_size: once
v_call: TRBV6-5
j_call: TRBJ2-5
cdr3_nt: TGTGCCAGCATGCAATCCGGGTCAGAGACCCAGTACTTC
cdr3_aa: CASMQSGSETQYF

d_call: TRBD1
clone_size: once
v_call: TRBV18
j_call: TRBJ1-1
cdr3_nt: TGTGCCACCGGGACAGCCGACGCCAGCCGTGAAGCTTTCTTT
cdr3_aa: CATGTADASREAFF

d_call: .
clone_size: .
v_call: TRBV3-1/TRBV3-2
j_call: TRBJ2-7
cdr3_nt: TGTGCCAGCAGACAGAACAGTGGCGAGCAGTACTTC
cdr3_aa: CASRQNSGEQYF

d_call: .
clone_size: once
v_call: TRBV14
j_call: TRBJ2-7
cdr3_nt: TGTGCCAGCAGCCAAGCCTTATTAGGAGGGTTTGGGGCAACGTCCTACGAGCAGTACTTC
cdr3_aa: CASSQALLGGFGATSYEQYF

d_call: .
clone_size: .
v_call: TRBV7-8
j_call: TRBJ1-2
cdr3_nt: TGTGCCAGCAGCTTAGTCGGCGCGGGGAAGGATGGCTACACCTTC
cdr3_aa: CASSLVGAGKDGYTF

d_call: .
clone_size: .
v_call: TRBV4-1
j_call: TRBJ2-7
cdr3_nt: TGCGCCAGCAGCCAAGGATGGCAGGGGCCCTCCCGCCACGAGCAGTACTTC
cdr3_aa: CASSQGWQGPSRHEQYF

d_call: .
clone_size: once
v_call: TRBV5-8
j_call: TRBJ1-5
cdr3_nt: TGTGCCAGCAGTTTCCGGGCTCCCAATCAGCCCCAGCATTTT
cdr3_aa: CASSFRAPNQPQHF

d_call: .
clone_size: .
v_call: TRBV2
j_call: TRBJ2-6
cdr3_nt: TGTGCCAGCAGTGAACGCGGTGGGGCCAACGTCCTGACTTTC
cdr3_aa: CASSERGGANVLTF

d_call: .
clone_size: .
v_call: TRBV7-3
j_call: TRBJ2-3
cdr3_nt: TGTGCCAGCAGCTCAAACCAGAGAGATACGCAGTATTTT
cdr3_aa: CASSSNQRDTQYF

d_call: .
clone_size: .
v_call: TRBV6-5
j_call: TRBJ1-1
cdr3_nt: TGTGCCAGCAGTATCAAGACAGGGAACACTGAAGCTTTCTTT
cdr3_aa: CASSIKTGNTEAFF

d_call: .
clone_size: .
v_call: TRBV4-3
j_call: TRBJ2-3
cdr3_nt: TGCGCCAGCAGTCGACAGGCCAGTTTAACAGATACGCAGTATTTT
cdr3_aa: CASSRQASLTDTQYF

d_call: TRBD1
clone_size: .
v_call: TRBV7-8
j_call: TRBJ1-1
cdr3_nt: TGTGCCAGCAGCTTAGGCCGGGACAGCTTACACACTGAAGCTTTCTTT
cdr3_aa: CASSLGRDSLHTEAFF

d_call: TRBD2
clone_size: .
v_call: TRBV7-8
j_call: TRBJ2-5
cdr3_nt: TGTGCCAGCCGCCTCACGCAGCTTAGGGGACCGGGGGGAGAGACCCAGTACTTC
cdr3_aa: CASRLTQLRGPGGETQYF

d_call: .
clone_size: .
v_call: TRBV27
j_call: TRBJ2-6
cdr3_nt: TGTGCCAGCAGTTTTTCGTTCTCTGGGGCCAACGTCCTGACTTTC
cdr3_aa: CASSFSFSGANVLTF

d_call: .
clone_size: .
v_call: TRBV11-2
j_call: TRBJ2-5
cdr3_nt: TGTGCCAGCAGCTCCTCGTGGGCCGGGGACCAAGAGACCCAGTACTTC
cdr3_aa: CASSSSWAGDQETQYF

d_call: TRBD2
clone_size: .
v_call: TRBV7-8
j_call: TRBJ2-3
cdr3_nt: TGTGCCAGCAAACCCCATCCCTCGGGACTAGCGGGAGGGAGTTTGCGCACAGATACGCAGTATTTT
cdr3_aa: CASKPHPSGLAGGSLRTDTQYF

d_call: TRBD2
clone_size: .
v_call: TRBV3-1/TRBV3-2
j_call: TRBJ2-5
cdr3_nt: TGTGCCAGCAGCCAGAGTAGCGGGCGGTACCAAGAGACCCAGTACTTC
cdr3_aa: CASSQSSGRYQETQYF

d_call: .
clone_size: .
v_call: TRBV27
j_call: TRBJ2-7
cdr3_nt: TGTGCCAGCAGCAAGTATGGACAAGGAGAGGACGAGCAGTACTTC
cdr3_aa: CASSKYGQGEDEQYF

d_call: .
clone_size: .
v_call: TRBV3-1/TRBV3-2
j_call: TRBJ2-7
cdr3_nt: TGTGCCAGCAGCCAATCATTGTACGAGCAGTACTTC
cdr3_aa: CASSQSLYEQYF

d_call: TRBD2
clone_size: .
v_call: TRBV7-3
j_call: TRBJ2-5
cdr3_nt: TGTGCCAGCAGCTTATACCCACCGTTATATGGACTAGCGGGAGGGGGAGAGACCCAGTACTTC
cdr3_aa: CASSLYPPLYGLAGGGETQYF

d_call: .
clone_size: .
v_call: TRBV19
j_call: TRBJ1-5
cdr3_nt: TGTGCCAGTAGTATTTGGTCAGGGGTAAGCAATCAGCCCCAGCATTTT
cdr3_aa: CASSIWSGVSNQPQHF

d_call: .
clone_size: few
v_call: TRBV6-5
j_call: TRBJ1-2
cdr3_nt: TGTGCCAGCAGTTACTCGGGAGGGGGTGGCTATGGCTACACCTTC
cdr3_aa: CASSYSGGGGYGYTF

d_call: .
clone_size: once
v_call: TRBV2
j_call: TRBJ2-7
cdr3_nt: TGTGCCAGTATTAGGACAATGTCCTTGGAGCAGTACTTC
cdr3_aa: CASIRTMSLEQYF

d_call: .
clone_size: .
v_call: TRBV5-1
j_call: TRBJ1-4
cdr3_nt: TGCGCCAGCAGCTTGGCCCGGGGGACGAACCGTGAAAAACTGTTTTTT
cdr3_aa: CASSLARGTNREKLFF

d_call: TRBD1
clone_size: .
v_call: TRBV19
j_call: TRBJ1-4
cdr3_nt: TGTGCCAGTAGTATAGGGGACAGGGCCCCCGGCGAAAAACTGTTTTTT
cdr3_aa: CASSIGDRAPGEKLFF

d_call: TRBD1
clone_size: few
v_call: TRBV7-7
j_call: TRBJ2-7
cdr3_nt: TGTGCCAGCAGCTTGGGGACAGGGGGCGAGCAGTACTTC
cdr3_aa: CASSLGTGGEQYF

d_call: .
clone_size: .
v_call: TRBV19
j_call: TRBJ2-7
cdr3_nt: TGTGCCAGTAGTAGCCGGGCATGGGACGTGAGCTCCTACGAGCAGTACTTC
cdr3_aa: CASSSRAWDVSSYEQYF

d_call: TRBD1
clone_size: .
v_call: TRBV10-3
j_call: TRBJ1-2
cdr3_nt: TGTGCCATCACCAATAAAGGGACAGGGAAGCTGGATGATGGCTACACCTTC
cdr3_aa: CAITNKGTGKLDDGYTF

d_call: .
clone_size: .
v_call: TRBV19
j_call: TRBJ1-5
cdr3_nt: TGTGCCAGTAGTATAGATCGGGCGGGACGGCCCCAGCATTTT
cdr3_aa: CASSIDRAGRPQHF